This entry lists 29 T cell receptor beta chains sequenced from one sample in a study of blood T cells in healthy people across ages. Alongside a J-beta primer mix, a sample-barcoded 5' primer served in a second PCR lasting about 7 to 11 cycles. TCRdb processed the 5' RACE reads anew with MiXCR; each CDR3 protein has one entry. This table holds roughly 1.4 million distinct CDR3 sequences, around 59% found once. The material sequenced was blood. The receptors stem from a man aged 18 to 29 in good health.

The chain recombines TRBV5-4 with TRBJ2-5; 8 positions agree with TRBD2. Gene TRBJ2-7 matches the end of the DNA better, so the J call may be wrong. CDR3 size: 14 residues. The germline V gene encodes CDR1 SGHNT and CDR2 YYREEE (reference sequence). The CDR3 loop is CASSLGREDHEQYF. CDR3 DNA: TGTGCCAGCAGCTTAGGGCGGGAGGATCACGAGCAGTACTTC.

This clonotype has at least ten counts. The genes are TRBV6-6 and TRBJ2-7; TRBD1 matches 11 bases. Germline V gives CDR1 MNHNY, CDR2 SVGAGI (reference sequence). The CDR3 is made up of 13 amino acids. Trimming took 6 bases from V and 4 from J; bases not matched to a gene: 2. CDR3 DNA sequence: TGTGCCAGCAGCCGGGACAGGGGGTACGAGCAGTACTTC. This encodes CASSRDRGYEQYF.

The sample holds a few counts of this clonotype. The chain couples TRBV12-3 or TRBV12-4 to TRBJ1-4; D might be TRBD1 (5 bases). The CDR3 consists of 14 residues. Trimming shortened V by 6 bases and J by 3 bases, and 11 bases separated the two germline ends. The CDR3 DNA reads TGTGCCAGCAGCAGGGACGCACCTAATGAAAAACTGTTTTTT. This translates into CASSRDAPNEKLFF.

The rearrangement joins TRBV6-5 to TRBJ1-6, with 8 bases that match TRBD1. The CDR3 spans 15 residues. V gave up 7 bases and J gave up 8 bases; unmatched junction bases: 10. Germline V gene lookup returns CDR1 MNHEY and CDR2 SVGAGI. For the CDR3, the DNA is TGTGCCAGCAAATCACAGGGGGTAGTGGATTCACCCCTCCACTTT. Amino acids: CASKSQGVVDSPLHF.

This clonotype was seen a handful of times. This chain links TRBV20-1 with TRBJ2-3; 11 nucleotides agree with TRBD2. CDR1 and CDR2 from the germline V gene are DFQATT and SNEGSKA (reference sequence). This CDR3 contains 19 residues. V shed 0 bases and J 2 bases; nucleotides not matched to a gene: 13. CDR3 DNA: TGCAGTGCTAGAGAACCCCGAGTTACTAGCGGGGGAATCACAGATACGCAGTATTTT. Translating it yields CSAREPRVTSGGITDTQYF.

The rearrangement joins TRBV5-1 to TRBJ1-1; no clear D. V lost 0 bases and J 2 bases, leaving 8 bases between the germline ends. Per the germline V gene, CDR1 is SGHRS and CDR2 is YFSETQ. CDR3 size: 14 residues. As DNA, the CDR3 is TGCGCCAGCAGCTTGGACCCCTCCAACACTGAAGCTTTCTTT. This codes for CASSLDPSNTEAFF.

The J gene is TRBJ2-2, the V gene TRBV12-3 or TRBV12-4; 8 bases match TRBD2. V lost 10 bases and J lost 5; bases outside the gene matches: 12. This CDR3 is 15 amino acids long. DNA for the CDR3: TGTGCCACCGGGTTTAAGCGGGAGAGGACCGGGGAGCTGTTTTTT. Protein sequence: CATGFKRERTGELFF.

This clonotype was counted only a few times. The chain has TRBV4-2 and TRBJ2-2, with D perhaps assigned TRBD1 or TRBD2 (6 bases each). The V end was cut by 2 bases, the J end by 7 bases, with 20 bases between. Germline loops: CDR1 LGHNA, CDR2 YNFKEQ. The CDR3 covers 17 residues. The CDR3 DNA sequence: TGTGCCAGCAGCCAACCCATGTCGGGGGCAAGTAACGGGGAGCTGTTTTTT. This gives the protein CASSQPMSGASNGELFF.

V gene TRBV5-5 combines with J gene TRBJ1-1; the match to TRBD1 covers 7 bases. Unmatched junction bases numbered 6, after V lost 4 bases and J lost 0 bases. From germline, CDR1 is SGHKS and CDR2 YYEKEE (reference sequence). This CDR3 contains 15 residues. The CDR3 protein is CASSQGQLLNTEAFF. DNA of the CDR3: TGTGCCAGCAGCCAGGGACAGCTCTTGAACACTGAAGCTTTCTTT.

This clonotype was counted only a few times. This sequence joins TRBV12-5 and TRBJ1-5, with unresolved D. Germline V CDR1 and CDR2: LGHNT, FRNRAP. The CDR3 runs 14 residues. V dropped 9 bases and J dropped 5 bases, with 17 bases sitting between them. In nucleotides, the CDR3 is TGTGCTAGCCCCCCAGACGGGGAGGATCAGCCCCAGCATTTT. Translated, it gives CASPPDGEDQPQHF.

The V and J genes are TRBV7-2 and TRBJ2-3; TRBD2 aligns across 10 bases. The V gene end was trimmed by 1 base and the J gene end by 2 bases; junction bases not matched to a gene: 6. CDR1 and CDR2 (germline): SGHTA, FQGNSA. The CDR3 contains 17 residues. CDR3 DNA: TGTGCCAGCAGCTTAGGCGTAGCGGGGGGCCCCACAGATACGCAGTATTTT. Amino acid sequence: CASSLGVAGGPTDTQYF.

DNA of the CDR3: TGTGCCTGGAATATTGGACAGACTAACACTGAAGCTTTCTTT. This translates into CAWNIGQTNTEAFF. This chain connects TRBV30 to TRBJ1-1; TRBD1 is a possible D gene (6 bases). This CDR3 comprises 14 residues. V was trimmed by 4 bases and J by 2 bases, leaving 14 bases between them. The V gene's germline CDR1 is GTSNPN and CDR2 SVGIG (reference sequence). Drawing the rest from reference TRBV30 and TRBJ1-1, the complete variable domain is SQTIHQWPATLVQPVGSPLSLECTVEGTSNPNLYWYRQAAGRGLQLLFYSVGIGQISSEVPQNLSASRPQDRQFILSSKKLLLSDSGFYLCAWNIGQTNTEAFFGQGTRLTVV.

J is TRBJ2-7 and V is TRBV10-3; a weak D match, TRBD2 (8 bases). Germline V gives CDR1 ENHRY, CDR2 SYGVKD. Trimming stripped 11 bases from V and 10 bases from J, with 21 bases between. The CDR3 totals 12 residues. CDR3 nucleotides: TGTGCCGCCCGAGGGGGCGGGGGGATCCAGTACTTC. It codes for CAARGGGGIQYF.

The rearrangement links TRBV4-2 to TRBJ2-2; 7 bases align to TRBD2. Germline V CDR1 and CDR2: LGHNA, YNFKEQ. V shed 0 bases, J shed 6 bases, and the junction held 7 bases outside the gene matches. The CDR3 totals 16 residues. CDR3 in amino acids: CASSQDLSTSAGELFF. Written as DNA, the CDR3 is TGTGCCAGCAGCCAAGATCTTAGTACTAGCGCCGGGGAGCTGTTTTTT.

V is TRBV20-1 and J is TRBJ2-1, with 14 positions matching TRBD2. Germline CDR1 and CDR2: DFQATT and SNEGSKA (reference sequence). The CDR3 totals 16 residues. V lost 8 bases to trimming and J lost 0 bases; unmatched junction nucleotides: 6. The CDR3 bases are TGCAGTCGGACTAGCGGGGGGCCGAGCTCCTACAATGAGCAGTTCTTC. This codes for CSRTSGGPSSYNEQFF.

The chain uses TRBV7-2 and TRBJ2-3; D not certain. This CDR3 has 15 residues. Deletions cut 0 bases from V and 6 bases from J, with 13 bases between. Germline V gives CDR1 SGHTA, CDR2 FQGNSA. In DNA, the CDR3 is TGTGCCAGCAGCTTAGCGCGAGGTCCACTGGATACGCAGTATTTT. The encoded protein is CASSLARGPLDTQYF.

V usage is TRBV10-3 and J usage is TRBJ2-7, with 8 bases lining up with TRBD2. This CDR3 has 13 amino acids. Trimming cost V 8 bases and J 3 bases; bases outside gene matches: 6. Germline-derived CDR1 and CDR2 are ENHRY and SYGVKD. The DNA for the CDR3 is TGTGCCATCTCCGGGACTAGGATCTACGAGCAGTACTTC. This gives the protein CAISGTRIYEQYF.

The chain joins TRBV20-1 to TRBJ1-1; no definite D call. The CDR3 contains 14 residues. Trimming took 3 bases from V and 2 from J, leaving 13 bases between them. Germline assignment: CDR1 DFQATT and CDR2 SNEGSKA (reference sequence). CDR3 DNA: TGCAGTGCTAGTCCCCAGGTCCTTAACACTGAAGCTTTCTTT. Amino acids: CSASPQVLNTEAFF.

This clonotype has more than one count but fewer than ten. The V gene is TRBV12-3 or TRBV12-4, the J gene TRBJ2-1; D may be TRBD2 (6 bases). The ends were cut back, 6 bases at V and 9 bases at J, with 21 bases in the middle. This CDR3 spans 15 amino acids. The CDR3 coding sequence is TGTGCCAGCAGCTATAGACTAGGTCGGGTAGGTGAGCAGTTCTTC. Its translation: CASSYRLGRVGEQFF.

CDR3 coding DNA: TGTGCCACCAGCAGGGGGGTAGGGTCCGCCGGTAATTCACCCCTCCACTTT. It specifies CATSRGVGSAGNSPLHF. The V gene is TRBV15, the J gene TRBJ1-6, with D tentatively TRBD1 (5 bases). The CDR3 loop spans 17 amino acids. Germline V gene data show CDR1 as LNHNV and CDR2 as YYDKDF (reference sequence). V dropped 3 bases and J dropped 6 bases, with 18 bases sitting between them.

The CDR3 sequence: CSAQGQGTEAFF. DNA for the CDR3: TGCAGTGCTCAGGGACAGGGAACTGAAGCTTTCTTT. V gene TRBV20-1 combines with J gene TRBJ1-1; 9 bases agree with TRBD1. The CDR3 is made up of 12 amino acids. In germline, CDR1 is DFQATT, CDR2 SNEGSKA (reference sequence). Trimming cost V 5 bases and J 5 bases; bases outside gene matches: 3.

The rearrangement uses TRBV27 and TRBJ2-5, with D possibly being TRBD1 (6 bases). Judging by the DNA end, TRBJ2-7 fits better; the J call may be wrong. CDR3 length equals 13 residues. Germline V lookup: CDR1 MNHEY, CDR2 SMNVEV (reference sequence). As DNA, the CDR3 is TGTGCCAGCACGGACAGCTTTCCCTACGAGCAGTACTTC. It specifies CASTDSFPYEQYF.

The genes are TRBV10-3 and TRBJ2-1; 8 bases agree with TRBD2. CDR1 and CDR2 from the germline V gene are ENHRY and SYGVKD. V lost 2 bases to trimming and J lost 3 bases; unmatched junction nucleotides: 3. The CDR3 spans 15 residues. CDR3 region: CAISEPGTSYNEQFF. The CDR3, as DNA: TGTGCCATCAGTGAGCCCGGGACTAGCTACAATGAGCAGTTCTTC.

This clonotype was counted between two and nine times. The V call is TRBV12-3 or TRBV12-4, the J call TRBJ2-7; D is unresolved. V was shortened by 4 bases and J by 2 bases, with 15 bases between the two germline ends. CDR3 length: 15 amino acids. Here the CDR3 reads CASSYDPEVPYEQYF. The CDR3 DNA is TGTGCCAGCAGTTATGACCCTGAAGTCCCCTACGAGCAGTACTTC.

The CDR3 sequence: CASSLEGLFDNEQFF. The CDR3 DNA sequence: TGTGCCAGCAGCTTGGAGGGACTTTTCGACAATGAGCAGTTCTTC. This sequence joins TRBV5-5 and TRBJ2-1; D might be TRBD2 (6 bases). The V end was cut by 0 bases, the J end by 5 bases, with 12 bases between. CDR3 length: 15 residues. Germline-derived CDR1 and CDR2 are SGHKS and YYEKEE (reference sequence). Together with reference TRBV5-5 and TRBJ2-1, the CDR3 gives the full variable domain: DAGVTQSPTHLIKTRGQQVTLRCSPISGHKSVSWYQQVLGQGPQFIFQYYEKEERGRGNFPDRFSARQFPNYSSELNVNALLLGDSALYLCASSLEGLFDNEQFFGPGTRLTVL.

Note on this clonotype: Being one base from a much bigger clone, this may be a read error. This chain links TRBV7-2 with TRBJ2-7, with TRBD2 identical over 12 bases. There are 15 residues in the CDR3. The germline V gene has CDR1 SGHTA and CDR2 FQGNSA. Losses at the gene ends were 8 bases for V and 4 bases for J; bases not matched to a gene: 9. CDR3 in DNA: TGTGCCAGCTGCCCGACTAGCGGGAGAATTTACGAGCAGTACTTC. Its translation: CASCPTSGRIYEQYF.

V gene TRBV11-2 combines with J gene TRBJ2-1; TRBD1 might be the D (6 bases). In germline, CDR1 is SGHAT, CDR2 FQNNGV. The CDR3 consists of 15 residues. Trimming removed 2 bases from V and 6 bases from J, with 14 bases in between. CDR3 region: CASSLYTGNPNEQFF. As DNA, the CDR3 is TGTGCCAGCAGCTTATACACAGGGAACCCCAATGAGCAGTTCTTC.

This clonotype was seen a handful of times. The V call is TRBV29-1, the J call TRBJ2-5; the D gene is possibly TRBD2 (6 bases). This CDR3 spans 16 amino acids. Between the trimmed V and J ends, which lost 7 bases and 0 bases, there was a span of 21 bases. CDR1 and CDR2 (germline): SQVTM, ANQGSEA. The CDR3 region has the DNA TGCAGCGCCCGAACCCGGGACTCTTGGTACCAAGAGACCCAGTACTTC. This codes for CSARTRDSWYQETQYF.

This clonotype was counted once. CDR3 residues: CASSLRDLLYGYTF. The CDR3 DNA sequence: TGTGCCAGCAGCTTAAGGGACTTACTCTATGGCTACACCTTC. The V and J genes are TRBV7-2 and TRBJ1-2; maybe TRBD1 (5 bases). The germline CDR1 and CDR2 sequences are SGHTA and FQGNSA. V lost 2 bases, J lost 4 bases, and 11 bases lay in between. The CDR3 spans 14 residues.